These T cell receptor beta chains were read from a single sample in a study of blood T cell repertoires in COVID-19. Clones were read by immunoSEQ multiplex PCR, and TCRdb kept only the in-frame ones, dropping some. The sample has about 290,000 clones; around 90% are singletons. The specimen sequenced was PBMCs or T cells enriched from blood (not recorded which). These receptors all stem from a woman in her 40s who had recovered from COVID-19. CDR3s include the opening cysteine and the closing phenylalanine or tryptophan. The order of the fields is CDR3 protein, V gene, J gene.

CASSYSGHEGTQYF	TRBV6-5	TRBJ2-5
CASSPHQQDQAFF	TRBV18	TRBJ1-1
CASSYLAGGMGEQFF	TRBV6-2/TRBV6-3	TRBJ2-1
CASSPSVNSPLHF	TRBV18	TRBJ1-6
CAISDRGGFTDTQYF	TRBV10-3	TRBJ2-3
CASSQDAKGYTEAFF	TRBV3-1/TRBV3-2	TRBJ1-1
CASSPYSGRATDTQYF	TRBV11-2	TRBJ2-3
CASSDGSNSPLHF	TRBV5-1	TRBJ1-6
CASSMPSPRTGNYGYTF	TRBV19	TRBJ1-2
CASSQDRDSNYGYTF	TRBV3-1/TRBV3-2	TRBJ1-2
CASSFGTPVNEKLFF	TRBV11-1	TRBJ1-4
CASSRPSGGAPNEQYF	TRBV5-1	TRBJ2-7
CASSLYSRRTDTQYF	TRBV27	TRBJ2-3
CASSLGGGYNEQFF	TRBV5-4	TRBJ2-1
CSAILLETQYF	TRBV20-1	TRBJ2-5
CASSLGTSGRGDTQYF	TRBV11-2	TRBJ2-3
CASSQGPSYGYTF	TRBV6-5	TRBJ1-2
CASSESSYNEQFF	TRBV18	TRBJ2-1
CASSAPLKNTEAFF	TRBV9	TRBJ1-1
CASRQRDHRGGPEQYF	TRBV2	TRBJ2-7
CAAQGAGGNTIYF	TRBV6-5	TRBJ1-3
CASSQMAGAGGNTIYF	TRBV4-1	TRBJ1-3
CASSLRGTEAFF	TRBV3-1/TRBV3-2	TRBJ1-1
CASSSTSSRWFF	TRBV7-3	TRBJ2-1
CASSVAHSGRSGDTQYF	TRBV7-2	TRBJ2-3
CASSSTKNTEAFF	TRBV5-4	TRBJ1-1
CASSSGGTGESYPCQPQHF	TRBV7-7	TRBJ1-5
CASSLRAGPGGYEQYF	TRBV11-2	TRBJ2-7
CASSSLERETQYF	TRBV19	TRBJ2-5
CASSPRLAGPYEQYF	TRBV11-2	TRBJ2-7
CASSSPNMNTEAFF	TRBV11-2	TRBJ1-1
CALWGHSNQPQHF	TRBV10-3	TRBJ1-5
CASSLTGSPGYTF	TRBV5-4	TRBJ1-2
CASSSSLLAGGRGFEQYF	TRBV7-2	TRBJ2-7
CASSGGLAGTGELFF	TRBV9	TRBJ2-2
CASSLSPNNEKLFF	TRBV4-1	TRBJ1-4
CASSFGNVDEKLFF	TRBV5-1	TRBJ1-4
CASSFNGVLDQPQHF	TRBV5-4	TRBJ1-5
CASSPMGLAGGLDIQYF	TRBV18	TRBJ2-4
CASSVRAGTDTQYF	TRBV7-9	TRBJ2-3
CASSLGTRVTEAFF	TRBV27	TRBJ1-1
CAWSSRQETQYF	TRBV30	TRBJ2-5
CASSFASTGGGETQYF	TRBV4-2	TRBJ2-5